This T cell receptor (beta chain) emerged from a study of shared clonotypes between healthy human individuals. Study information: Three plates were used per donor for CD4 naive, three for CD4 memory, two for CD8 naive and one for CD8 memory.

Only one count was recorded for this clone. Its antigen remains unknown. As processed by the authors: ImmunoSEQ output held junction-only sequences without quality scores, so filtering differed. Produced via immunoSEQ multiplex PCR; TCRdb's table is partial and in-frame only. The DNA was the basis for D and trimming; V, J and clone size are from that table. The data contain about 2 million clones, roughly 94% of them singletons. The CDR3 has 15 amino acids. Trimming pared 5 bases from V and 7 bases from J, leaving 21 bases between. Regarding the study as a whole: Sorted-subset sequencing was shown by rarefaction to be incomplete despite large depth.

The clonotype originates from a man younger than 35 in good health. Material: naive CD4+ T cells sorted from blood. The subset here: CD45RA+ positively selected. The V call is TRBV5-3, the J call TRBJ2-5, with D perhaps TRBD1 or TRBD2 (7 bases each). TRBV5-3 is reported as an ORF; its role is uncertain. The CDR3 loop is CARRTIDRDYTTQYF. In DNA form, the CDR3 reads TGTGCCAGAAGAACAATTGACAGGGACTACACGACCCAGTACTTC.